Sequencing of this T cell receptor beta chain was carried out in a study of blood T cell repertoires in COVID-19. About the research overall: The cDNA or gDNA used as material had been derived from T cells, B-cell-depleted T cells, or PBMCs.

The table came from immunoSEQ multiplex PCR; TCRdb's copy has only in-frame clones and leaves some out. The sample lists fewer than 450,000 clones; around 91% were seen once. The receptor's source is a young man who had recovered from COVID-19. Sequencing was performed on PBMCs or T cells enriched from blood (not recorded which).

The CDR3 is CASSLALNTEAFF. CDR3 in DNA: TGTGCCAGCAGCTTGGCTTTGAACACTGAAGCTTTCTTT. The V and J genes are TRBV11-3 and TRBJ1-1; no clear D gene. CDR1 is SGHNT and CDR2 is YENEEA in the germline V gene. The length of the CDR3 is 13 residues. V dropped 3 bases and J dropped 0 bases, with 5 bases sitting between them.